This T cell receptor beta chain was identified during a study of blood T cell repertoires in COVID-19. The CDR3 is 14 amino acids. With 4 bases clipped from V and 3 bases from J, the junction kept 5 bases outside the gene matches. Germline CDR1 is SGHDT and CDR2 is YYEEEE. This clone appeared a few times. Repertoires were generated with immunoSEQ multiplex PCR, while TCRdb's copy carries only in-frame clones and drops some. The table shows tens of thousands of clones, with 70% to 85% occurring only once. Sequenced sample: peripheral blood. This receptor was taken from an older woman with acute or convalescent COVID-19. The chain uses TRBV5-6 and TRBJ2-7; the match to TRBD1 covers 9 bases. The CDR3 nucleotides are TGTGCCAGCAGCGTCGGACAGGGGAACTACGAGCAGTACTTC. Translated, it gives CASSVGQGNYEQYF.